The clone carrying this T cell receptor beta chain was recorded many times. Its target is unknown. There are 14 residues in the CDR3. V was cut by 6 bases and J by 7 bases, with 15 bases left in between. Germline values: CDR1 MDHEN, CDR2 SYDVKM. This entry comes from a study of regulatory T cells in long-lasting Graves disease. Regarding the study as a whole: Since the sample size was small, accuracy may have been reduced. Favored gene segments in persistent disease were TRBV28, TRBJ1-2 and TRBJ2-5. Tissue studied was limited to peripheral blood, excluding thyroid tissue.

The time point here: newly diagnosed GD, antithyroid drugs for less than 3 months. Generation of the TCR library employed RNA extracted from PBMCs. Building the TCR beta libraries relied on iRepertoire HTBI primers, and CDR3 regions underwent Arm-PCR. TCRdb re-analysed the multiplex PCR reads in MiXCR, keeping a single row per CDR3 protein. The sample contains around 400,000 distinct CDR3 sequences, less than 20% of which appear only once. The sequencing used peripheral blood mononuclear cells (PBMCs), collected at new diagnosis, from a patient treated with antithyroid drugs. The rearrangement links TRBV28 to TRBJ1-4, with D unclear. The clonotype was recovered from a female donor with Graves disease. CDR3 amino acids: CASRANGRGEKLFF. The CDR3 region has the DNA TGTGCCAGCAGAGCTAATGGGCGCGGTGAAAAACTGTTTTTT.